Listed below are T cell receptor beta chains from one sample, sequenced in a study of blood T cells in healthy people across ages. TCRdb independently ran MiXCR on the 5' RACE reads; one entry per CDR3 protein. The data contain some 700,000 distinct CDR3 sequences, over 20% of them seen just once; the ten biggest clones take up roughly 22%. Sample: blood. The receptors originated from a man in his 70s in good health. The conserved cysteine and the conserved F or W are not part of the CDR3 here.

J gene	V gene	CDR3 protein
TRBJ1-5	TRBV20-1	SASSGSNQPQH
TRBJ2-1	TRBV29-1	SVEGTSGRANEQF
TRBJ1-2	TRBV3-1	ASSQAGIDGYT
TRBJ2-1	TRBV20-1	SAYGTGTGSYNEQF
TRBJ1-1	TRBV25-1	ASKVSGPKNTEAF
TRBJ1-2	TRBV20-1	SAIPGTGHGYT
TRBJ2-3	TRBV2	ASSEAWRGTDTRY
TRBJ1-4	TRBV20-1	SARGWGTVPNEKLF
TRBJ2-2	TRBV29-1	SVGRVDTGELF
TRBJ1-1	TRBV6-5	ASSYSGQTEAF
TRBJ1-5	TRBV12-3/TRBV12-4	ASSPGQANQPQH
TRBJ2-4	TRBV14	ASSQRAKNIQY
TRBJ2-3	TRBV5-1	ASSWMGRGAADTQY
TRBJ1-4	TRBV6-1	ASSAPEGLNEKLF
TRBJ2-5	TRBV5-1	ASSTPQETQY
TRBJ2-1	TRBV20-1	SASRQRGRNEQF
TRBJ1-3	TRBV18	ASSPYDRGRNTIY
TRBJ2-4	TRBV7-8	ASSPVGGSGHNLKNIQY
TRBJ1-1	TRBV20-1	SARDAGTGVSNTEAF
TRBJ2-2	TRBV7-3	ASSPGLARRAQNTGELF
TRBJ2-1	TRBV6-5	ASSYSIAGINEQF
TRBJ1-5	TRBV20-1	SAAGQGVQPQH
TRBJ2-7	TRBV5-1	ASSLPLQGRGSYEQY
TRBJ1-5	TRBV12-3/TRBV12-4	ASSLDRDYSNRPQH
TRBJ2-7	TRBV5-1	ASAGGQGSHEQY
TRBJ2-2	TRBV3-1	ASSQDRTNTGELF
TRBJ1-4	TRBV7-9	ASSLGDPNEKLF
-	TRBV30	AWSRVGGGYNEQF
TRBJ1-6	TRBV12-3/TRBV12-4	ASRLGQGGSPLH
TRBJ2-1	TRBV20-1	SARGTAGYYNEQF
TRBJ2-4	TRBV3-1	ASSQDRASGKPIQY
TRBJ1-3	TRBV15	ATSRDQGTGNTIY
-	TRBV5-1	ASSLLGNYNEQF
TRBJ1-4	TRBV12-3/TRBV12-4	ASSLRVRRLF
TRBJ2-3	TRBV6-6	ASTSGLRSTDTQY
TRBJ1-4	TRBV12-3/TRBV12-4	ASSRGLEDRHEKLF
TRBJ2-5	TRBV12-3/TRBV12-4	ASRYTSGIQETQY
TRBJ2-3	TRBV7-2	ASSRTSGSPPDTQY
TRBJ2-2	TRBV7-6	ASSLTLNTGELF
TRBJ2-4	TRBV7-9	ASSFEESYIQY
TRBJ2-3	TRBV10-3	AIRELPGDTQY
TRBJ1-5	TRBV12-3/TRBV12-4	ASSPSGGRQPQH